The entry below gives a single T cell receptor (beta chain) sequence along with its context. Diagnoses were made from clinical symptoms, serum measures (thyroxine and TRAb), thyroid ultrasound and orbital computed tomography. TCR beta CDR3 regions were amplified from RNA. The HTBI primer set was used in a first-round RT-PCR of the TCR CDR3. TCRdb re-called the multiplex PCR reads with MiXCR, one entry per CDR3 protein. The sample lists more than 150,000 distinct CDR3 sequences, over 15% occurring once. This entry belongs to a study of T cells in Graves' hyperthyroidism and ophthalmopathy. The CDR3 is 15 residues long. J was trimmed by 0 bases and V by 6 bases; bases with no gene match: 4. The germline V gene has CDR1 LNHDA and CDR2 SQIVND (reference sequence).

This clonotype originated in a woman aged 50 to 65 with Graves' hyperthyroidism. The rearrangement joins TRBV19 to TRBJ2-3, with 9 bases aligning to TRBD2. The sample consisted of blood. Written as DNA, the CDR3 is TGTGCCAGTAGGGCACTAGCGGGTAGCACAGATACGCAGTATTTT. This sequence encodes CASRALAGSTDTQYF. The whole variable domain, filled in from reference TRBV19 and TRBJ2-3, reads DGGITQSPKYLFRKEGQNVTLSCEQNLNHDAMYWYRQDPGQGLRLIYYSQIVNDFQKGDIAEGYSVSREKKESFPLTVTSAQKNPTAFYLCASRALAGSTDTQYFGPGTRLTVL.